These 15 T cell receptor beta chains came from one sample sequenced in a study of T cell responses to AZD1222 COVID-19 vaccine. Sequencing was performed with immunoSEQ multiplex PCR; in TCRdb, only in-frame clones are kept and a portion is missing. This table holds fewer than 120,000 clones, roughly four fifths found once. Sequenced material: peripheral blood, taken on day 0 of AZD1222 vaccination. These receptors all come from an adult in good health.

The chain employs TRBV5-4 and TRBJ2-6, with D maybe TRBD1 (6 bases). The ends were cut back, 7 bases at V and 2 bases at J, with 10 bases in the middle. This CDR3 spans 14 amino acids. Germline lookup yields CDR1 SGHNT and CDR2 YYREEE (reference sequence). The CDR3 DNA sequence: TGTGCCAGCTCACAGGGTACTGGGGCCAACGTCCTGACTTTC. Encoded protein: CASSQGTGANVLTF.

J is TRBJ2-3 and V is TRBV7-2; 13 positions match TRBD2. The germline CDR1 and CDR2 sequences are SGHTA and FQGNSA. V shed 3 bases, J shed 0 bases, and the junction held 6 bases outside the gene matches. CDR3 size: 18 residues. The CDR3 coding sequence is TGTGCCAGCAGCTTTACTAGCGGGGGGGGGTCTAGCACAGATACGCAGTATTTT. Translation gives CASSFTSGGGSSTDTQYF.

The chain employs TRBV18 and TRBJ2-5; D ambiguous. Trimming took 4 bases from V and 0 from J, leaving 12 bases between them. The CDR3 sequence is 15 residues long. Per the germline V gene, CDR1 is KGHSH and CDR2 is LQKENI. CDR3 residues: CASSLPDWYQETQYF. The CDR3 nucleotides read TGTGCCAGCTCACTCCCGGATTGGTACCAAGAGACCCAGTACTTC. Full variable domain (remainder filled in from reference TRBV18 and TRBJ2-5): NAGVMQNPRHLVRRRGQEARLRCSPMKGHSHVYWYRQLPEEGLKFMVYLQKENIIDESGMPKERFSAEFPKEGPSILRIQQVVRGDSAAYFCASSLPDWYQETQYFGPGTRLLVL.

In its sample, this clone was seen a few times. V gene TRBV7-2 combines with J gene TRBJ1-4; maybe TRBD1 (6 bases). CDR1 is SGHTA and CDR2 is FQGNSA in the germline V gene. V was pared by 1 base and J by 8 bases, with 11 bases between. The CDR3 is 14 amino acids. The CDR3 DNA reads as TGTGCCAGCAGCTTAGTGGGGGGCGCGGAAAAACTGTTTTTT. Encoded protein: CASSLVGGAEKLFF. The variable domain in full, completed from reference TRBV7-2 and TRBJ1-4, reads GAGVSQSPSNKVTEKGKDVELRCDPISGHTALYWYRQSLGQGLEFLIYFQGNSAPDKSGLPSDRFSAERTGGSVSTLTIQRTQQEDSAVYLCASSLVGGAEKLFFGSGTQLSVL.

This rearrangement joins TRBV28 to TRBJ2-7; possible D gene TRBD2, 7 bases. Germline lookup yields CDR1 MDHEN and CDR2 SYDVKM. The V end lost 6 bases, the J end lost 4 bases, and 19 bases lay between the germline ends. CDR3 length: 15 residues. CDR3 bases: TGTGCCAGCAGCAACCCCGCGGGGGCCGGGTACGAGCAGTACTTC. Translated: CASSNPAGAGYEQYF.

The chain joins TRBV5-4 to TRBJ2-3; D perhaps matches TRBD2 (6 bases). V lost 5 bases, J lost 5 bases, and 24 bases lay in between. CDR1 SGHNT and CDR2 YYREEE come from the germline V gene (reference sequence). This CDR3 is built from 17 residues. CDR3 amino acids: CASSPPGLPSAVDTQYF. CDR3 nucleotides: TGTGCCAGCAGTCCCCCGGGACTGCCTTCAGCGGTAGATACGCAGTATTTT.

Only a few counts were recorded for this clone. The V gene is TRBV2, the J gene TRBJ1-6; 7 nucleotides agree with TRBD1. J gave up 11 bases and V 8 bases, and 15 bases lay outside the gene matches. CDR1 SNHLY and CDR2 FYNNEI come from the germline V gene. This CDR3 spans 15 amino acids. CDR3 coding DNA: TGTGCCAGCCGACCGATAGGGGGACAGAGAACACCCCTCCACTTT. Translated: CASRPIGGQRTPLHF.

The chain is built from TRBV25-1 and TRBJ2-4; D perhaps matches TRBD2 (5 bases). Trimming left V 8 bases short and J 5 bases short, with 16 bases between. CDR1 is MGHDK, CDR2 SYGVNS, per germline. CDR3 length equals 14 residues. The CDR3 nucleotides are TGTGCCAGCGCCTTTAGCGCGGCCCAAAACATTCAGTACTTC. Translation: CASAFSAAQNIQYF.

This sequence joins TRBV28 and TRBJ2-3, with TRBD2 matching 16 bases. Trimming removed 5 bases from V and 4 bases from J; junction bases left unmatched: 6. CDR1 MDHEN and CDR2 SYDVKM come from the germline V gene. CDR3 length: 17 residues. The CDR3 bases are TGTGCCAGCAGTATCGGGACTAGCGGGAGGGGGTCAGATACGCAGTATTTT. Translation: CASSIGTSGRGSDTQYF.

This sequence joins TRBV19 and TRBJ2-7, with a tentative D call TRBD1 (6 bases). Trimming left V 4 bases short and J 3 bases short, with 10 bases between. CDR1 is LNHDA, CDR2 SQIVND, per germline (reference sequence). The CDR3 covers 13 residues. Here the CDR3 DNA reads TGTGCCAGTAGTACGCAACAGGGCTACGAGCAGTACTTC. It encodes CASSTQQGYEQYF.

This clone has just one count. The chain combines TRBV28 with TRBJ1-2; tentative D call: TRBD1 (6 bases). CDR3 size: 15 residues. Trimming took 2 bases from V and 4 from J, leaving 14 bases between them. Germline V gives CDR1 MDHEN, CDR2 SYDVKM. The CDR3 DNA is TGTGCCAGCAGTTTAATTAGGGGGGGTTCCTATGGCTACACCTTC. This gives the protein CASSLIRGGSYGYTF.

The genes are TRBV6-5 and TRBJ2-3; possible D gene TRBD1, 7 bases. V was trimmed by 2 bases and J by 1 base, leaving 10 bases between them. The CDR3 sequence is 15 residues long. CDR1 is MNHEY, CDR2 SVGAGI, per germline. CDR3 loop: CASSYGGTGTDTQYF. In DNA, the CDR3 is TGTGCCAGCAGTTACGGCGGGACAGGCACAGATACGCAGTATTTT.

The CDR3 is CASSTSTGYSNQPQHF. The CDR3 DNA follows: TGTGCCAGCTCAACCAGCACAGGGTATAGCAATCAGCCCCAGCATTTT. V usage is TRBV18 and J usage is TRBJ1-5; D perhaps matches TRBD1 (6 bases). The CDR3 covers 16 residues. Germline V gene data show CDR1 as KGHSH and CDR2 as LQKENI. V was pared by 5 bases and J by 0 bases, with 14 bases between. Using reference TRBV18 and TRBJ1-5 for the parts outside the CDR3, the full variable domain is NAGVMQNPRHLVRRRGQEARLRCSPMKGHSHVYWYRQLPEEGLKFMVYLQKENIIDESGMPKERFSAEFPKEGPSILRIQQVVRGDSAAYFCASSTSTGYSNQPQHFGDGTRLSIL.

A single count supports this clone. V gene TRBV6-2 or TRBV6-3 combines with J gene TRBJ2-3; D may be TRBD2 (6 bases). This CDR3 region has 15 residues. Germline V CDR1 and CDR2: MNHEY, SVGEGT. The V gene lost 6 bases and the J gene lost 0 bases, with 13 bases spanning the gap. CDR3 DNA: TGTGCCAGCAGCCCGGCCGGGACTAGCACAGATACGCAGTATTTT. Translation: CASSPAGTSTDTQYF.

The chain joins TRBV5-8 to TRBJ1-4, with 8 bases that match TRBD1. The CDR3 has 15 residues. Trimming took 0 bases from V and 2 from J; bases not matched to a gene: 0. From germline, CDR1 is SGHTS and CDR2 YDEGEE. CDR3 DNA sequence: TGTGCCAGCAGCTTGGGACAGGGGACTAATGAAAAACTGTTTTTT. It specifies CASSLGQGTNEKLFF. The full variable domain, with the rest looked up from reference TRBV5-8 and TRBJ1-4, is EAGVTQSPTHLIKTRGQQATLRCSPISGHTSVYWYQQALGLGLQFLLWYDEGEERNRGNFPPRFSGRQFPNYSSELNVNALELEDSALYLCASSLGQGTNEKLFFGSGTQLSVL.